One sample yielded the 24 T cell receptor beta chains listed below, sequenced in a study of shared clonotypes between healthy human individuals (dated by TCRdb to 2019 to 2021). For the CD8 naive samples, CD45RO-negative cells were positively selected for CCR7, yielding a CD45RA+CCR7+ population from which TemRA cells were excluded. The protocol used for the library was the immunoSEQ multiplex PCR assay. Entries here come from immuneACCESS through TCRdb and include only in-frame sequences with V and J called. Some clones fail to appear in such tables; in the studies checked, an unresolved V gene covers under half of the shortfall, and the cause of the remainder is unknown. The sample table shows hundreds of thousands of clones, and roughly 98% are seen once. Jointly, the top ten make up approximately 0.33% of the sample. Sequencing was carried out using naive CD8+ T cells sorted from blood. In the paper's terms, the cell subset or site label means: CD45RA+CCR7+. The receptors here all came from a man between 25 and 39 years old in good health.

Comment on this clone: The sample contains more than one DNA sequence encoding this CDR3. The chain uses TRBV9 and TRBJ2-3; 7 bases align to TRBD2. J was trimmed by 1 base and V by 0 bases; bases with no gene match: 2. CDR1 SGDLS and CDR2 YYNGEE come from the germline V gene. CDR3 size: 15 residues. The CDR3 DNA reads TGTGCCAGCAGCGTAGGGCTAGCGGGCACAGATACGCAGTATTTT. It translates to CASSVGLAGTDTQYF.

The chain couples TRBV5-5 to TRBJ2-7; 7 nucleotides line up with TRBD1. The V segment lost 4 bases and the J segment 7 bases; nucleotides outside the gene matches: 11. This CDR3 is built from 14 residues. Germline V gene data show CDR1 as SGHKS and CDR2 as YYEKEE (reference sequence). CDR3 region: CASSPSGQLREQYF. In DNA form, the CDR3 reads TGTGCCAGCAGCCCCTCGGGACAGCTAAGAGAGCAGTACTTC.

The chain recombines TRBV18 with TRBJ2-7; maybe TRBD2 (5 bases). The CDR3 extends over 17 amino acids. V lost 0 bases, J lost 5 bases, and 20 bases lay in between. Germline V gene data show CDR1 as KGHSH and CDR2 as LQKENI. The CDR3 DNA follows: TGTGCCAGCTCACCACCGACCAGAGCGGACCAAATCCACGAGCAGTACTTC. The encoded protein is CASSPPTRADQIHEQYF.

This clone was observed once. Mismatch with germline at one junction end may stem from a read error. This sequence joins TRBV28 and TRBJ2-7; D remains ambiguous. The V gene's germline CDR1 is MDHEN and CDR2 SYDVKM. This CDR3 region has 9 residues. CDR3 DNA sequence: TGTGCCAGCAAAGGGCCTACGAACTTC. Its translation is CASKGPTNF.

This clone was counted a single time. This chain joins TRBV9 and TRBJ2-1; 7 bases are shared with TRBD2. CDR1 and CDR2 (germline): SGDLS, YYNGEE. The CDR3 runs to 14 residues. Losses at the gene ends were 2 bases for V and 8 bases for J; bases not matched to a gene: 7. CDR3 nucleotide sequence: TGTGCCAGCAGCGTCAGCGGGAACGCGGATGAGCAGTTCTTC. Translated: CASSVSGNADEQFF. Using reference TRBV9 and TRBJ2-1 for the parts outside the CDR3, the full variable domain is DSGVTQTPKHLITATGQRVTLRCSPRSGDLSVYWYQQSLDQGLQFLIQYYNGEERAKGNILERFSAQQFPDLHSELNLSSLELGDSALYFCASSVSGNADEQFFGPGTRLTVL.

This CDR3 reads CASSRAGNNEQFF. CDR3 in DNA: TGTGCCAGTAGTCGAGCGGGAAACAATGAGCAGTTCTTC. The chain carries TRBV19 and TRBJ2-1, with 7 bases identical to TRBD2. In germline, CDR1 is LNHDA, CDR2 SQIVND (reference sequence). The ends lost 5 bases at V and 5 bases at J; junction bases unmatched: 3. This CDR3 is built from 13 residues.

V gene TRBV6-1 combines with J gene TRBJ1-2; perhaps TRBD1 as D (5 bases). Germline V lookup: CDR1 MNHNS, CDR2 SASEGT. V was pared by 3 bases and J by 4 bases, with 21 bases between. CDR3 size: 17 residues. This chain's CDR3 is CASSDPLVPRDRYGYTF. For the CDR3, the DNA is TGTGCCAGCAGTGACCCGCTCGTACCCAGGGACCGCTATGGCTACACCTTC.

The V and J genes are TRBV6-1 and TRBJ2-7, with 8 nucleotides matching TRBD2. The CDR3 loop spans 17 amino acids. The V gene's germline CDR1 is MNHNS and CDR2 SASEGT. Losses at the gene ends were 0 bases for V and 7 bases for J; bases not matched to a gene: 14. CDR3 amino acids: CASSEASGTSYAKEQYF. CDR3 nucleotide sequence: TGTGCCAGCAGTGAAGCCTCTGGGACTAGTTATGCTAAGGAGCAGTACTTC.

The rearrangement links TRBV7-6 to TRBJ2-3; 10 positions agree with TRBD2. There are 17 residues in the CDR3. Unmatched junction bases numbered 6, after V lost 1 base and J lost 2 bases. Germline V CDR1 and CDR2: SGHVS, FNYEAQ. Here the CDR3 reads CASSLVPTSGHTDTQYF. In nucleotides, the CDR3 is TGTGCCAGCAGCTTAGTTCCGACTAGCGGGCACACAGATACGCAGTATTTT.

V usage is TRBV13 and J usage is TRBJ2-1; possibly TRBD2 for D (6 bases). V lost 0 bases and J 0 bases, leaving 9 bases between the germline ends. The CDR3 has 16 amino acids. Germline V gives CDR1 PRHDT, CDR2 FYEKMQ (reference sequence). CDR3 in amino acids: CASSLGGGSSYNEQFF. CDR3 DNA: TGTGCCAGCAGCTTAGGCGGGGGTAGCTCCTACAATGAGCAGTTCTTC. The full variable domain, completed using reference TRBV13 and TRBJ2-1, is AAGVIQSPRHLIKEKRETATLKCYPIPRHDTVYWYQQGPGQDPQFLISFYEKMQSDKGSIPDRFSAQQFSDYHSELNMSSLELGDSALYFCASSLGGGSSYNEQFFGPGTRLTVL.

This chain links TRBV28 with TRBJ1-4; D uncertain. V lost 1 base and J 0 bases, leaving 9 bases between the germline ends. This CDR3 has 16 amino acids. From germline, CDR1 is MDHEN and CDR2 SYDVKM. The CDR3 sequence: CASSLYQLATNEKLFF. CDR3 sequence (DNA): TGTGCCAGCAGTTTATACCAGCTTGCAACTAATGAAAAACTGTTTTTT. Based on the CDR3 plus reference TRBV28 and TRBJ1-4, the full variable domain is DVKVTQSSRYLVKRTGEKVFLECVQDMDHENMFWYRQDPGLGLRLIYFSYDVKMKEKGDIPEGYSVSREKKERFSLILESASTNQTSMYLCASSLYQLATNEKLFFGSGTQLSVL.

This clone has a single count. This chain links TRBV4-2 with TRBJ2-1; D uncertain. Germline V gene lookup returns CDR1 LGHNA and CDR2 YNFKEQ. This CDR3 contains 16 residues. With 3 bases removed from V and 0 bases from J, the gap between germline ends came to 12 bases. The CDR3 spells CASSHESESSYNEQFF. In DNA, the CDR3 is TGTGCCAGCAGCCATGAGTCGGAAAGCTCCTACAATGAGCAGTTCTTC.

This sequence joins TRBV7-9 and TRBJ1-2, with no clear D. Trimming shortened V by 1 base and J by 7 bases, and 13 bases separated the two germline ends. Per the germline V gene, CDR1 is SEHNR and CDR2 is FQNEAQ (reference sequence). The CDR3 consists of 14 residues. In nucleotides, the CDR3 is TGTGCCAGCAGCTTAGGCGGGCAGGCCGGTGGCTACACCTTC. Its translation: CASSLGGQAGGYTF.

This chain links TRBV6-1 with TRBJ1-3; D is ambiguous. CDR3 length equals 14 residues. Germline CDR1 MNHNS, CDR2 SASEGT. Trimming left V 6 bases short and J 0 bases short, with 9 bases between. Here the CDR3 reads CASREGLSGNTIYF. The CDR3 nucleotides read TGTGCCAGCAGGGAGGGTCTCTCTGGAAACACCATATATTTT.

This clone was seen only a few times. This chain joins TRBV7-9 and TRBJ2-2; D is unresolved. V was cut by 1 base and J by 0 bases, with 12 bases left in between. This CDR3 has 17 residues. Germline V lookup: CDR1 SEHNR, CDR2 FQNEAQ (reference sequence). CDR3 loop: CASSLVVSFANTGELFF. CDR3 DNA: TGTGCCAGCAGCTTAGTCGTGAGTTTCGCGAACACCGGGGAGCTGTTTTTT.

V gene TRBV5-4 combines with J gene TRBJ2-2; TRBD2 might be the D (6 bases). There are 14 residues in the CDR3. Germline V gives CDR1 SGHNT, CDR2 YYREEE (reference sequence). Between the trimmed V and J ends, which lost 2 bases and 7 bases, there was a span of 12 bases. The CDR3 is CASSFSGGIGELFF. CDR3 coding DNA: TGTGCCAGCAGCTTCTCCGGGGGTATCGGGGAGCTGTTTTTT. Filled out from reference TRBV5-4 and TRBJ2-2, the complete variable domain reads ETGVTQSPTHLIKTRGQQVTLRCSSQSGHNTVSWYQQALGQGPQFIFQYYREEENGRGNFPPRFSGLQFPNYSSELNVNALELDDSALYLCASSFSGGIGELFFGEGSRLTVL.

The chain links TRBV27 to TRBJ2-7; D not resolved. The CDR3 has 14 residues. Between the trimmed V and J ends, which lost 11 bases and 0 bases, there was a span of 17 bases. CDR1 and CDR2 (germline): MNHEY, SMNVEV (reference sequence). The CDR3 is CARHLARNSYEQYF. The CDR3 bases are TGTGCCCGACACTTAGCTAGGAACTCCTACGAGCAGTACTTC.

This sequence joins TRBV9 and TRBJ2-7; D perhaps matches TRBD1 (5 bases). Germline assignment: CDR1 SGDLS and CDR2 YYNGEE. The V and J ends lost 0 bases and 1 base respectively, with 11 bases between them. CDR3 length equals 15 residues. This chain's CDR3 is CASSVGIGASYEQYF. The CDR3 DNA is TGTGCCAGCAGCGTAGGAATAGGGGCATCCTACGAGCAGTACTTC.

CDR3 sequence reads: CASSLGLKGHTGELFF. The DNA for the CDR3 is TGTGCCAGCAGCTTAGGCCTGAAGGGACACACCGGGGAGCTGTTTTTT. This chain connects TRBV13 to TRBJ2-2; D might be TRBD1 or TRBD2, each matching 5 bases. The CDR3 length is 16 residues. V shed 0 bases and J shed 3 bases, with 11 bases lying between them. The germline V gene encodes CDR1 PRHDT and CDR2 FYEKMQ (reference sequence).

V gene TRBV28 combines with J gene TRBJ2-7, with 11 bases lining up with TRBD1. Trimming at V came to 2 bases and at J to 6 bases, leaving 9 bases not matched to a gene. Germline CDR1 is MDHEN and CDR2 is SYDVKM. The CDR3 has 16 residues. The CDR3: CASSLRTGGFRIEQYF. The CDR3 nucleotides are TGTGCCAGCAGTTTAAGGACAGGGGGCTTTAGGATCGAGCAGTACTTC.

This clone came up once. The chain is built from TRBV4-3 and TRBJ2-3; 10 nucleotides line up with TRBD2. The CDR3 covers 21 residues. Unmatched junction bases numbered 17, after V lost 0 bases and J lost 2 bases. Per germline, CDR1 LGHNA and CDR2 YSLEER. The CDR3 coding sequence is TGCGCCAGCAGCCAAGAGCTAGGGGGTAGCGGGAGGTCCCGTTTCACAGATACGCAGTATTTT. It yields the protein CASSQELGGSGRSRFTDTQYF.

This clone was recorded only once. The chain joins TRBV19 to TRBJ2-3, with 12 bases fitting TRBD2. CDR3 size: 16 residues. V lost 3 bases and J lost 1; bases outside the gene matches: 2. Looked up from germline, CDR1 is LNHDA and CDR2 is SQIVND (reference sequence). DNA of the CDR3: TGTGCCAGTAGTATGTGGACTAGCGGGGGCACAGATACGCAGTATTTT. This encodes CASSMWTSGGTDTQYF.

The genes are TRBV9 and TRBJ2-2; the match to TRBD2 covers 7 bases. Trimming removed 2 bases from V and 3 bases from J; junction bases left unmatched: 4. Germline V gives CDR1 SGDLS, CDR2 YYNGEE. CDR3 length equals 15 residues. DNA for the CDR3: TGTGCCAGCAGCGTGGTAGCGGGCGACACCGGGGAGCTGTTTTTT. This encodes CASSVVAGDTGELFF.

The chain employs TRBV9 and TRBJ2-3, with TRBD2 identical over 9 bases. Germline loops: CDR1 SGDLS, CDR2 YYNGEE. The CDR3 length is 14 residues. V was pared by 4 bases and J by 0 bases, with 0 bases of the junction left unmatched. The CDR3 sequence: CASSLAGSTDTQYF. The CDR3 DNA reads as TGTGCCAGCAGCCTAGCGGGAAGCACAGATACGCAGTATTTT.